This T cell receptor beta chain was captured in a study of T-cell reconstitution after alpha-beta-depleted transplantation in children. CDR1 and CDR2 (germline): MNHEY, SMNVEV (reference sequence). Trimming cost V 2 bases and J 4 bases; bases outside gene matches: 6. The CDR3 loop spans 15 amino acids. Notes on the study in general: One year post-transplant, T-cell counts and diversity were largely derived from T cells produced anew. As was reported, about two months after transplant, alpha-beta T cells came from several hundred expanded graft clones.

Unique molecular identifiers featured in how the TCRbeta library was prepared. From the PCR reads, TCRdb called clonotypes with MiXCR, one entry per CDR3 protein. Of roughly 350,000 distinct CDR3 sequences listed, roughly 15% were seen once; the top ten hold 35% to 50%. In this sample, this clonotype turned up a few times. What it binds is unknown. Specimen: PBMCs, mostly from graft donor cells, collected 360 days after TCRalphabeta/CD19-depleted stem cell transplant. The sequence derives from a male patient between 2 and 10 years old who had a stem cell transplant for acute lymphoblastic leukemia, so the T cells may come from the graft donor. This rearrangement joins TRBV27 to TRBJ2-3, with 7 bases that match TRBD2. Written as DNA, the CDR3 is TGTGCCAGCAGTTTAGCGGGAGTACACGCAGATACGCAGTATTTT. This codes for CASSLAGVHADTQYF.